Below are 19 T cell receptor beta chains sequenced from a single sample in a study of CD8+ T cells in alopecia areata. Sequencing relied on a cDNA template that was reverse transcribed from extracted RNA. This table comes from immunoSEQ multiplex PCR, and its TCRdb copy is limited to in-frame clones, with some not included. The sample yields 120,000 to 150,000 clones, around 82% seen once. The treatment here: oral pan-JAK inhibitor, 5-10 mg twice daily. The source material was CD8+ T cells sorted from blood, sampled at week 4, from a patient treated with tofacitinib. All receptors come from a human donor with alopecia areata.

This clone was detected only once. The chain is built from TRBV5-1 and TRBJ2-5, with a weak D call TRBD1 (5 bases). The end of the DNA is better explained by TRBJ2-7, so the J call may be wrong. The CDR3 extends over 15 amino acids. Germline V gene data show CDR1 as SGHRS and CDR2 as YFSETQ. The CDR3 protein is CASSISQGIQYEQYF. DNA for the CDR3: TGCGCCAGCAGCATTTCCCAGGGAATTCAATACGAGCAGTACTTC.

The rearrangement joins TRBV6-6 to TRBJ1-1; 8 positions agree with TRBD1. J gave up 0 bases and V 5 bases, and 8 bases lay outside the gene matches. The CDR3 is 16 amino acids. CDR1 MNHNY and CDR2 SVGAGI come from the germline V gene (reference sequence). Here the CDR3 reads CASSKDRAYMNTEAFF. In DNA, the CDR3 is TGTGCCAGCAGTAAGGACAGGGCATACATGAACACTGAAGCTTTCTTT.

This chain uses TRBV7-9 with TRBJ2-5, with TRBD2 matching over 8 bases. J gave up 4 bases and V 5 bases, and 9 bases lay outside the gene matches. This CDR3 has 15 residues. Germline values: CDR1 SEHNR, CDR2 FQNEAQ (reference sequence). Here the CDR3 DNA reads TGTGCCAGCAGCATCCGGGGACTAGTCTCAGAGACCCAGTACTTC. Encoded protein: CASSIRGLVSETQYF.

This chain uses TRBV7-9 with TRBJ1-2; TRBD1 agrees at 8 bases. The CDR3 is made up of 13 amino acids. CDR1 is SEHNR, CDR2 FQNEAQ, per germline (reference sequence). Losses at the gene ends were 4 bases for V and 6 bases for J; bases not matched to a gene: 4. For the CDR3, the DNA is TGTGCCAGCAGCTCAACGACAGGGGATGGCTACACCTTC. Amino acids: CASSSTTGDGYTF.

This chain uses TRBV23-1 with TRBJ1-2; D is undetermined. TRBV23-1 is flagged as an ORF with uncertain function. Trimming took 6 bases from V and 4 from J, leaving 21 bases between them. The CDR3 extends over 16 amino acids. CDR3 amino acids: CASRLLRSPGFYGYTF. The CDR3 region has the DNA TGCGCCAGCAGGCTCCTCCGTTCGCCCGGCTTCTATGGCTACACCTTC.

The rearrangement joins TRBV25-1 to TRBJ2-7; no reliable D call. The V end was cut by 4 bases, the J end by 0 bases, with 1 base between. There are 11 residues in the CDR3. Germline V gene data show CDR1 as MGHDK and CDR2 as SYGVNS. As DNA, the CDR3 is TGTGCCAGCAGTGTCTCCTACGAGCAGTACTTC. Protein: CASSVSYEQYF.

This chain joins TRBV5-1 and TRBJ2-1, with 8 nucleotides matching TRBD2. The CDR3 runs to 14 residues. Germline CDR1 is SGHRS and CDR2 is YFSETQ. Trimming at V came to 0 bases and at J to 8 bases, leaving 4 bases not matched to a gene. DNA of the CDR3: TGCGCCAGCAGCTTGGACGGACTAGCCGATGAGCAGTTCTTC. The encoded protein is CASSLDGLADEQFF.

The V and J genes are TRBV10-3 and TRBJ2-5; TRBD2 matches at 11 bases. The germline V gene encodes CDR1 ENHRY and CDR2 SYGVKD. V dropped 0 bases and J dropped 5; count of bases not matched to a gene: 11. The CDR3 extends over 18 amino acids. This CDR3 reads CAISESGTSGSPVETQYF. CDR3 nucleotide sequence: TGTGCCATCAGTGAGTCGGGGACTAGCGGTAGCCCGGTGGAGACCCAGTACTTC.

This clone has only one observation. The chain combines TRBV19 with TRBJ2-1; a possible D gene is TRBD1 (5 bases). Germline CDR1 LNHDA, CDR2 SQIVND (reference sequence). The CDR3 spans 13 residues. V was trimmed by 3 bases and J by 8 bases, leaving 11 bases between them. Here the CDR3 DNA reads TGTGCCAGTAGTATTGGGCAGGGCGATGAGCAGTTCTTC. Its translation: CASSIGQGDEQFF.

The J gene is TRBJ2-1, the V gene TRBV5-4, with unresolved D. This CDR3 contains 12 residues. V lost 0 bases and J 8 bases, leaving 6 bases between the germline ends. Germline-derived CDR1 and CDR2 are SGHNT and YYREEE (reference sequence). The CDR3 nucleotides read TGTGCCAGCAGCTTGGTGGGATATGAGCAGTTCTTC. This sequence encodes CASSLVGYEQFF.

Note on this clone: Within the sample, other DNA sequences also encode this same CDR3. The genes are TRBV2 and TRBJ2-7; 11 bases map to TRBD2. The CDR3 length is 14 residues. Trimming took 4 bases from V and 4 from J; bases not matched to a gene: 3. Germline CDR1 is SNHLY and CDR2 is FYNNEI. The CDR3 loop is CASSGTSGGYEQYF. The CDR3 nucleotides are TGTGCCAGCAGTGGAACTAGCGGGGGATACGAGCAGTACTTC. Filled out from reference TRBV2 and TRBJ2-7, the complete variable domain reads EPEVTQTPSHQVTQMGQEVILRCVPISNHLYFYWYRQILGQKVEFLVSFYNNEISEKSEIFDDQFSVERPDGSNFTLKIRSTKLEDSAMYFCASSGTSGGYEQYFGPGTRLTVT.

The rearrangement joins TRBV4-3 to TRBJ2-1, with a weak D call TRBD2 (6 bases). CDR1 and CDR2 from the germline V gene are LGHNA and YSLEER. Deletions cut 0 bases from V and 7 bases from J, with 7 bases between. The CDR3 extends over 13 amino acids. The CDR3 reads CASSQDRENEQFF. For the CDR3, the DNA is TGCGCCAGCAGCCAAGATCGGGAGAATGAGCAGTTCTTC.

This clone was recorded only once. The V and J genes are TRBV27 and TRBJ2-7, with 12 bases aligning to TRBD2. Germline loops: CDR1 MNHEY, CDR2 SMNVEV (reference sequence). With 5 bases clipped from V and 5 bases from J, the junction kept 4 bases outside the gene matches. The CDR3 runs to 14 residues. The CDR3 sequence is CASSGLAGRNEQYF. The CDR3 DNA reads TGTGCCAGCAGTGGACTAGCGGGAAGAAACGAGCAGTACTTC.

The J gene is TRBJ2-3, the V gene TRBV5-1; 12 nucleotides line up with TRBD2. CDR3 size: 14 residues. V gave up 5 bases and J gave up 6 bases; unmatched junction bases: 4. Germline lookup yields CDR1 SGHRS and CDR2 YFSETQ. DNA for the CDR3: TGCGCCAGCAGGCGGACTAGCGGGGTGGATACGCAGTATTTT. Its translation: CASRRTSGVDTQYF.

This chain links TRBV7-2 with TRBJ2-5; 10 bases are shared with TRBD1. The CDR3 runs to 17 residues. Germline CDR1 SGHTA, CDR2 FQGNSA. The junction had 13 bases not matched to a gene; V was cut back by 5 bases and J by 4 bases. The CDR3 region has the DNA TGTGCCAGCAGCCTCGACAGGGGGCTTTTTGATGGAGAGACCCAGTACTTC. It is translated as CASSLDRGLFDGETQYF.

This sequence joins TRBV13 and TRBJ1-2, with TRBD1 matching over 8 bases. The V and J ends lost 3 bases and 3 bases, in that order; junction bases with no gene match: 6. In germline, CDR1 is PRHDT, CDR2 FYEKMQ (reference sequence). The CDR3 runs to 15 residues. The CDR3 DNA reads TGTGCCAGCAGCTTGCCCAGGGGGCTCGACTATGGCTACACCTTC. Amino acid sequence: CASSLPRGLDYGYTF.

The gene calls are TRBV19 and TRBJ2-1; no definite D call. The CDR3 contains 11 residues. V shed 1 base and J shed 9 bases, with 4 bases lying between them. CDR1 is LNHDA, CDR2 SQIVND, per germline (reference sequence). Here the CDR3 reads CASSIGVEQFF. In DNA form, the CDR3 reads TGTGCCAGTAGTATAGGAGTTGAGCAGTTCTTC.

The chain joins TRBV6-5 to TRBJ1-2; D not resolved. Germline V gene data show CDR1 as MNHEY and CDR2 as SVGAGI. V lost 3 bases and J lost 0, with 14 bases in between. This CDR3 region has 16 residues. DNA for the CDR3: TGTGCCAGCAGTTATCGTTTCAGGATAGCTAACTATGGCTACACCTTC. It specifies CASSYRFRIANYGYTF.

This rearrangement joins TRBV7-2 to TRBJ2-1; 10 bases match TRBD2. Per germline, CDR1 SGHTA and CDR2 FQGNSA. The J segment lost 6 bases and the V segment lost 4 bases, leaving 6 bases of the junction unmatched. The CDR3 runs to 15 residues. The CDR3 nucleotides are TGTGCCAGCAGCTCCAGCGGGGGGGCCGGCAATGAGCAGTTCTTC. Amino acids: CASSSSGGAGNEQFF.